This passage covers 20 T cell receptor beta chains from one sample sequenced in a study of cytomegalovirus exposure and HLA in healthy donors. In the PCR, 60 Vbeta and 13 Jbeta primers were used. TCRdb keeps only in-frame clones here, not all; method: immunoSEQ multiplex PCR. This table holds around 150,000 clones, roughly 80% found once. Sequenced: PBMCs. These receptors all stem from a woman in her 30s in good health and CMV-seropositive.

The chain uses TRBV18 and TRBJ2-1, with 9 bases matching TRBD2. The CDR3 runs to 19 residues. V dropped 3 bases and J dropped 8; count of bases not matched to a gene: 20. CDR1 is KGHSH and CDR2 is LQKENI in the germline V gene. The chain's CDR3 is CASSPNARVERGVLHEQFF. In nucleotides, the CDR3 is TGTGCCAGCTCACCGAATGCCCGGGTAGAGCGGGGGGTCTTACATGAGCAGTTCTTC.

The J gene is TRBJ2-7, the V gene TRBV12-5; D is ambiguous. Trimming removed 5 bases from V and 3 bases from J, with 8 bases in between. Germline V gene lookup returns CDR1 LGHNT and CDR2 FRNRAP. The CDR3 is made up of 12 amino acids. The CDR3 spells CASGVAVYEQYF. CDR3 sequence (DNA): TGTGCTAGTGGTGTTGCGGTCTACGAGCAGTACTTC.

This chain joins TRBV9 and TRBJ2-3; 7 bases match TRBD1. Trimming removed 0 bases from V and 11 bases from J; junction bases left unmatched: 6. The CDR3 contains 13 residues. Germline lookup yields CDR1 SGDLS and CDR2 YYNGEE. The CDR3 loop reads CASSVGQGGEQYF. In nucleotides, the CDR3 is TGTGCCAGCAGCGTAGGACAGGGTGGGGAGCAGTATTTT.

This clone appeared a few times. The chain links TRBV4-2 to TRBJ2-5; 9 bases are shared with TRBD2. With the DNA end fitting TRBJ2-7 better, the J assignment may be wrong. This CDR3 is 15 amino acids long. Germline CDR1 is LGHNA and CDR2 is YNFKEQ. CDR3 residues: CASSQDTRGGYEQYF. Written as DNA, the CDR3 is TGTGCCAGCAGCCAAGATACGCGGGGGGGGTACGAGCAGTACTTC.

V and J are TRBV13 and TRBJ2-7; 8 bases align to TRBD1. Trimming took 6 bases from V and 3 from J; bases not matched to a gene: 10. This CDR3 is built from 15 residues. Germline lookup yields CDR1 PRHDT and CDR2 FYEKMQ (reference sequence). CDR3 nucleotide sequence: TGTGCCAGCAGACGGTCAGGGGGCCGCTACTACGAGCAGTACTTC. It is translated as CASRRSGGRYYEQYF.

The chain employs TRBV6-5 and TRBJ1-1; possibly TRBD1 for D (6 bases). Trimming pared 6 bases from V and 0 bases from J, leaving 11 bases between. This CDR3 comprises 14 residues. Germline V gene sequence: CDR1 MNHEY, CDR2 SVGAGI. The CDR3 nucleotides are TGTGCCAGCAGGTGGGACAACATGAACACTGAAGCTTTCTTT. Its protein is CASRWDNMNTEAFF.

This clone has only one observation. This chain connects TRBV6-6 to TRBJ2-3; 9 bases map to TRBD2. The ends lost 5 bases at V and 3 bases at J; junction bases unmatched: 9. The CDR3 has 16 residues. Germline CDR1 is MNHNY and CDR2 is SVGAGI (reference sequence). The chain's CDR3 is CASSLRRGGLTDTQYF. The CDR3 DNA is TGTGCCAGCAGTCTCCGGCGGGGGGGCCTAACAGATACGCAGTATTTT.

This clone has only one observation. The CDR3 nucleotides are TGTGCCTGGAGTGTAGAGCTTTCATCGGCACCCCTCCACTTT. Encoded protein: CAWSVELSSAPLHF. The chain has TRBV30 and TRBJ1-6, with D unclear. V was pared by 0 bases and J by 11 bases, with 14 bases between. In germline, CDR1 is GTSNPN, CDR2 SVGIG (reference sequence). The CDR3 is made up of 14 amino acids.

The rearrangement joins TRBV5-1 to TRBJ1-6, with 7 bases identical to TRBD1. V was pared by 9 bases and J by 9 bases, with 18 bases of the junction left unmatched. CDR3 size: 16 residues. CDR1 SGHRS and CDR2 YFSETQ come from the germline V gene. In DNA, the CDR3 is TGCGCCAACCCCCAGGGGGGCGGCATGCCGCCTTCACCCCTCCACTTT. The encoded protein is CANPQGGGMPPSPLHF.

J is TRBJ2-3 and V is TRBV29-1, with D possibly TRBD2 on 6 matching bases. CDR3 size: 12 residues. V lost 5 bases and J 6 bases, leaving 12 bases between the germline ends. Per germline, CDR1 SQVTM and CDR2 ANQGSEA. CDR3 amino acids: CSVFGGRDTQYF. CDR3 nucleotide sequence: TGCAGCGTTTTTGGGGGGAGGGATACGCAGTATTTT.

Comments on this clone: A read error may account for a junction end that differs from germline. This specimen includes other DNA sequences encoding the same CDR3. The chain couples TRBV5-1 to TRBJ2-7; a possible D gene is TRBD2 (6 bases). Germline V lookup: CDR1 SGHRS, CDR2 YFSETQ. The CDR3 runs to 14 residues. CDR3 sequence reads: CASSLGTGTYEQYF. CDR3 in DNA: TGCGCCAGCAGTTTGGGGACTGGCACCTACGAGCAGTACTTC.

CDR3 amino acids: CASSFQSTDTQYF. As DNA, the CDR3 is TGTGCCAGCAGCTTCCAAAGCACAGATACGCAGTATTTT. The chain links TRBV7-3 to TRBJ2-3, with D uncertain. V lost 3 bases and J 0 bases, leaving 4 bases between the germline ends. Germline values: CDR1 SGHTA, CDR2 FQGTGA. This CDR3 has 13 residues. Using reference TRBV7-3 and TRBJ2-3 for the parts outside the CDR3, the full variable domain is GAGVSQTPSNKVTEKGKYVELRCDPISGHTALYWYRQSLGQGPEFLIYFQGTGAADDSGLPNDRFFAVRPEGSVSTLKIQRTERGDSAVYLCASSFQSTDTQYFGPGTRLTVL.

The gene calls are TRBV15 and TRBJ2-5; 7 bases align to TRBD2. The CDR3 is 14 residues long. J lost 5 bases, V lost 0 bases, and 3 bases had no gene match. Germline V gene sequence: CDR1 LNHNV, CDR2 YYDKDF (reference sequence). In nucleotides, the CDR3 is TGTGCCACCAGCAGAGATGGGAGGGGTGAGACCCAGTACTTC. This codes for CATSRDGRGETQYF.

V is TRBV4-3 and J is TRBJ2-3; maybe TRBD2 (5 bases). Trimming pared 1 base from V and 3 bases from J, leaving 8 bases between. The CDR3 has 14 amino acids. The germline CDR1 and CDR2 sequences are LGHNA and YSLEER. The CDR3: CASSQVEVTDTQYF. Here the CDR3 DNA reads TGCGCCAGCAGCCAAGTGGAGGTAACAGATACGCAGTATTTT.

This clone was counted once. The J gene is TRBJ1-4, the V gene TRBV27; the match to TRBD1 covers 7 bases. The CDR3 runs 14 residues. Trimming cost V 6 bases and J 8 bases; bases outside gene matches: 9. Germline V gene lookup returns CDR1 MNHEY and CDR2 SMNVEV (reference sequence). CDR3 in amino acids: CASRLTWTGEKLFF. In nucleotides, the CDR3 is TGTGCCAGCAGGTTGACCTGGACAGGCGAAAAACTGTTTTTT. The full variable domain, completed using reference TRBV27 and TRBJ1-4, is EAQVTQNPRYLITVTGKKLTVTCSQNMNHEYMSWYRQDPGLGLRQIYYSMNVEVTDKGDVPEGYKVSRKEKRNFPLILESPSPNQTSLYFCASRLTWTGEKLFFGSGTQLSVL.

This rearrangement joins TRBV15 to TRBJ1-5, with D tentatively TRBD1 (6 bases). V was pared by 0 bases and J by 3 bases, with 9 bases between. This CDR3 comprises 15 residues. The germline gives CDR1 LNHNV, CDR2 YYDKDF (reference sequence). CDR3 in DNA: TGTGCCACCAGCAGAGACAGGGGTATCAATCAGCCCCAGCATTTT. As protein: CATSRDRGINQPQHF.

J is TRBJ2-3 and V is TRBV10-3, with TRBD1 matching 8 bases. Germline loops: CDR1 ENHRY, CDR2 SYGVKD. This CDR3 is built from 14 residues. V dropped 3 bases and J dropped 5; count of bases not matched to a gene: 4. Written as DNA, the CDR3 is TGTGCCATCAGTGACAGGGGGCTTGAAGATACGCAGTATTTT. It translates to CAISDRGLEDTQYF.

J is TRBJ1-2 and V is TRBV5-1, with D unclear. The CDR3 totals 13 residues. Per germline, CDR1 SGHRS and CDR2 YFSETQ. The V gene lost 4 bases and the J gene lost 5 bases, with 12 bases spanning the gap. CDR3 bases: TGCGCCAGCAGCCCGGATGACTATTATGGCTACACCTTC. Its protein is CASSPDDYYGYTF.

The chain couples TRBV9 to TRBJ1-6; TRBD1 aligns across 8 bases. Germline CDR1 is SGDLS and CDR2 is YYNGEE. J lost 5 bases, V lost 5 bases, and 0 bases had no gene match. This CDR3 is 13 amino acids long. The CDR3 DNA follows: TGTGCCAGCAGGGACAGGGATAATTCACCCCTCCACTTT. Protein product: CASRDRDNSPLHF.

J is TRBJ2-5 and V is TRBV5-6; weak D call: TRBD1 (6 bases). V lost 4 bases and J lost 3, with 13 bases in between. Germline V gene lookup returns CDR1 SGHDT and CDR2 YYEEEE. The CDR3 sequence is 14 residues long. The CDR3 DNA reads as TGTGCCAGCAGCCTACAGGGTTGGGAAGAGACCCAGTACTTC. Amino acid sequence: CASSLQGWEETQYF. Full variable domain (rest looked up from reference TRBV5-6 and TRBJ2-5): DAGVTQSPTHLIKTRGQQVTLRCSPKSGHDTVSWYQQALGQGPQFIFQYYEEEERQRGNFPDRFSGHQFPNYSSELNVNALLLGDSALYLCASSLQGWEETQYFGPGTRLLVL.